This TCR beta chain stems from a study of CD8 T cells in Susac syndrome. This clonotype has a single count. Random hexamers primed reverse transcription of roughly 0.45 to 1 ug RNA. TCRdb fed the immunoSEQ multiplex PCR reads into MiXCR, producing one record per CDR3 protein. Of about 150,000 distinct CDR3 sequences listed, 90% to 97% are singletons. The sample was CD4+ T cells from PBMCs. This sequence was found in a human donor with Susac syndrome.

This CDR3 is CASSLGGVIWPQHF. DNA of the CDR3: TGTGCCAGCAGTTTAGGGGGTGTAATATGGCCCCAGCATTTT. The rearrangement links TRBV12-3 or TRBV12-4 to TRBJ1-5; D unclear. The CDR3 is made up of 14 amino acids. V was pared by 1 base and J by 9 bases, with 13 bases between.